This T cell receptor (beta chain) comes out of a study of T cells in Graves' hyperthyroidism and ophthalmopathy. About the research overall: Pretreatment peripheral blood was obtained at initial diagnosis. The study, taken as a whole, reports: From stable hyperthyroidism, ophthalmopathy was separated by a 13 V-J model. With a median lead of around 6.7 months before onset, the model predicted ophthalmopathy.

Source material for PBMCs was 10 ml fresh peripheral blood. This clonotype was picked up many times. Its matching antigen is unknown. Amplified TCR beta CDR3 regions came from RNA transcripts. HTBI primers were employed in a first-round RT-PCR of the TCR CDR3. Each CDR3 protein is one row after TCRdb ran MiXCR on the multiplex PCR reads. In the table there are 450,000 to 550,000 distinct CDR3 sequences, around a quarter of which are singletons. The ends were cut back, 10 bases at V and 1 base at J, with 13 bases in the middle. CDR1 SGHTA and CDR2 FQGNSA come from the germline V gene. The CDR3 extends over 13 amino acids.

J is TRBJ1-1 and V is TRBV7-2, with D perhaps matching TRBD1 (6 bases). The sample taken for sequencing was blood. The TCR sequence derives from a woman aged 25-40 years with Graves' ophthalmopathy. Written as DNA, the CDR3 is TGTGCCACCGGCCGGGGGCGGAACACTGAAGCTTTCTTT. Its protein is CATGRGRNTEAFF.